This TCR beta chain derives from a study of blood T cell repertoires in COVID-19. This CDR3 has 14 amino acids. Trimming took off 0 bases at V and 2 bases at J, with 6 bases between the two ends. Germline CDR1 KGHSH, CDR2 LQKENI. TCRdb's table, derived via immunoSEQ multiplex PCR, lists solely in-frame clones and lacks some. Here the sample spans roughly 80,000 clones, 88% being singletons. J is TRBJ2-3 and V is TRBV18; D not resolved. Sequencing used peripheral blood. This TCR was sampled from a human donor in a cohort sampled during active COVID-19. CDR3 region: CASSPPKNTDTQYF. CDR3 sequence (DNA): TGTGCCAGCTCACCACCCAAAAACACAGATACGCAGTATTTT.